This record concerns one TCR beta chain sequence. Its antigen is unknown. The sample comes from a study of siplizumab effects on memory and regulatory T cells. General study results and limits: Of the proliferating CD4+ or CD8+ clones, roughly 75-97% lacked a naive or memory phenotype that could be assigned. Unstimulated subset assignment was obtained for only a minor fraction of alloreactive clones. Proliferating Tregs taken from siplizumab cultures were not shown to have a confirmed suppressive function. Contribution to the alloresponse seemed major for naive T cells, which also seemed more diverse than memory cells.

Assay: immunoSEQ multiplex PCR; the TCRdb copy retains only in-frame clones and omits some. The table lists 95,000 to 100,000 clones, 80% to 95% of them singletons, with 12% in the top ten. CDR1 SGHVS and CDR2 FQNEAQ come from the germline V gene. This CDR3 region has 13 residues. The germline V and J ends were trimmed by 6 bases and 0 bases, with 8 bases remaining between them. The chain links TRBV7-8 to TRBJ1-1; D is unresolved. Sequenced: non-Treg CD4+ T cells sorted from blood. The clonotype was recovered from a human donor in good health. CDR3 bases: TGTGCCAGCAGGCCAGCACTGAACACTGAAGCTTTCTTT. It is translated as CASRPALNTEAFF.